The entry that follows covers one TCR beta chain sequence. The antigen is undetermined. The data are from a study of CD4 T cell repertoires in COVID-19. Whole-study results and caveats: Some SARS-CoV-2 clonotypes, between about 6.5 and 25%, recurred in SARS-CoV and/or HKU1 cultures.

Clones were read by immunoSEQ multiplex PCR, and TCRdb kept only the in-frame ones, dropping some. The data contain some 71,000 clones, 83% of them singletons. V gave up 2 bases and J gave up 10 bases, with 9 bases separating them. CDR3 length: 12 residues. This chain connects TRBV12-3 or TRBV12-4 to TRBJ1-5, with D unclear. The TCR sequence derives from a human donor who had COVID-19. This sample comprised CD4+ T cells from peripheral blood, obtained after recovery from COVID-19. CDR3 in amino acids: CASSLPGSPQHF. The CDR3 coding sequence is TGTGCCAGCAGTTTACCTGGCTCCCCCCAGCATTTT.